The next 9 T cell receptor beta chains were all read from a single sample in a study of blood T cell repertoires in COVID-19 (TCRdb year 2020). Receptors were amplified or captured by the immunoSEQ multiplex PCR assay. TCRdb took over this immuneACCESS table, retaining in-frame rearrangements with V and J assigned. Such tables are incomplete; in checked studies, under half of the missing clones stem from an unresolved V gene, and the remainder is unexplained. The sample table holds 90,000 to 100,000 clones, of which around 80% were seen once. The ten largest clones take up about 17% of the sample. The sample consisted of peripheral blood. The receptors were sampled from an elderly man with acute or convalescent COVID-19.

The genes are TRBV6-2 or TRBV6-3 and TRBJ1-1; D gene uncertain. Germline lookup yields CDR1 MNHEY and CDR2 SVGEGT. Trimming shortened V by 5 bases and J by 4 bases, and 11 bases separated the two germline ends. This CDR3 contains 13 residues. The CDR3 region has the DNA TGTGCCAGCAGTAGGAGTGAGGGCACTGAAGCTTTCTTT. Translated, it gives CASSRSEGTEAFF.

The chain links TRBV7-9 to TRBJ2-1, with D maybe TRBD1 (6 bases). The germline V gene has CDR1 SEHNR and CDR2 FQNEAQ (reference sequence). The CDR3 covers 18 residues. Between the trimmed V and J ends, which lost 5 bases and 5 bases, there was a span of 25 bases. The CDR3 reads CASSKGDTMGPLDNEQFF. DNA of the CDR3: TGTGCCAGCAGCAAAGGGGACACTATGGGCCCACTAGACAATGAGCAGTTCTTC. Supplemented by reference TRBV7-9 and TRBJ2-1, the full variable domain reads DTGVSQNPRHKITKRGQNVTFRCDPISEHNRLYWYRQTLGQGPEFLTYFQNEAQLEKSRLLSDRFSAERPKGSFSTLEIQRTEQGDSAMYLCASSKGDTMGPLDNEQFFGPGTRLTVL.

The V call is TRBV6-6, the J call TRBJ1-1, with D perhaps TRBD1 (5 bases). Trimming shortened V by 0 bases and J by 1 base, and 6 bases separated the two germline ends. CDR1 MNHNY and CDR2 SVGAGI come from the germline V gene (reference sequence). This CDR3 is built from 14 residues. The CDR3 reads CASSYSGGNTEAFF. CDR3 nucleotide sequence: TGTGCCAGCAGTTACTCGGGGGGGAACACTGAAGCTTTCTTT.

This chain joins TRBV7-9 and TRBJ2-1; D ambiguous. Germline lookup yields CDR1 SEHNR and CDR2 FQNEAQ (reference sequence). V was trimmed by 4 bases and J by 6 bases, leaving 16 bases between them. The CDR3 length is 15 residues. CDR3 residues: CASSSLLGNANEQFF. The CDR3 DNA reads TGTGCCAGCAGCTCCCTCCTCGGTAACGCCAATGAGCAGTTCTTC. Using reference TRBV7-9 and TRBJ2-1 for the parts outside the CDR3, the full variable domain is DTGVSQNPRHKITKRGQNVTFRCDPISEHNRLYWYRQTLGQGPEFLTYFQNEAQLEKSRLLSDRFSAERPKGSFSTLEIQRTEQGDSAMYLCASSSLLGNANEQFFGPGTRLTVL.

The chain employs TRBV19 and TRBJ2-3; D may be TRBD2 (5 bases). Germline V gene lookup returns CDR1 LNHDA and CDR2 SQIVND (reference sequence). V lost 5 bases, J lost 4 bases, and 10 bases lay in between. CDR3 length: 13 residues. CDR3 sequence: CASSPTMADTQYF. The DNA for the CDR3 is TGTGCCAGTAGTCCGACTATGGCAGATACGCAGTATTTT.

The chain uses TRBV18 and TRBJ1-2; possibly TRBD1 for D (6 bases). This CDR3 has 14 residues. Trimming removed 3 bases at V and 4 bases at J, with 12 bases between. Per the germline V gene, CDR1 is KGHSH and CDR2 is LQKENI. The CDR3 here is CASSPVGQSYGYTF. In nucleotides, the CDR3 is TGTGCCAGCTCACCGGTAGGACAGAGCTATGGCTACACCTTC.

V and J are TRBV14 and TRBJ1-3; TRBD1 agrees at 8 bases. CDR3 size: 15 residues. V shed 6 bases and J 0 bases; nucleotides not matched to a gene: 4. Germline values: CDR1 SGHDN, CDR2 FVKESK. The DNA for the CDR3 is TGTGCCAGCAGTGGACAGGGAAGCTCTGGAAACACCATATATTTT. Its translation: CASSGQGSSGNTIYF.

The chain has TRBV5-1 and TRBJ1-2; 9 nucleotides match TRBD1. Germline CDR1 SGHRS, CDR2 YFSETQ. V dropped 4 bases and J dropped 5; count of bases not matched to a gene: 9. The CDR3 is 15 residues long. Here the CDR3 DNA reads TGCGCCAGCAGCCCACTGGACAGGGGAAGTTATGGCTACACCTTC. Its protein is CASSPLDRGSYGYTF. Based on the CDR3 plus reference TRBV5-1 and TRBJ1-2, the full variable domain is KAGVTQTPRYLIKTRGQQVTLSCSPISGHRSVSWYQQTPGQGLQFLFEYFSETQRNKGNFPGRFSGRQFSNSRSEMNVSTLELGDSALYLCASSPLDRGSYGYTFGSGTRLTVV.

The chain recombines TRBV7-9 with TRBJ1-4; D is undetermined. The germline gives CDR1 SEHNR, CDR2 FQNEAQ (reference sequence). Between the trimmed V and J ends, which lost 3 bases and 4 bases, there was a span of 6 bases. The CDR3 has 13 amino acids. The CDR3 protein is CASSFPVNEKLFF. The CDR3 nucleotides are TGTGCCAGCAGCTTTCCGGTTAATGAAAAACTGTTTTTT.